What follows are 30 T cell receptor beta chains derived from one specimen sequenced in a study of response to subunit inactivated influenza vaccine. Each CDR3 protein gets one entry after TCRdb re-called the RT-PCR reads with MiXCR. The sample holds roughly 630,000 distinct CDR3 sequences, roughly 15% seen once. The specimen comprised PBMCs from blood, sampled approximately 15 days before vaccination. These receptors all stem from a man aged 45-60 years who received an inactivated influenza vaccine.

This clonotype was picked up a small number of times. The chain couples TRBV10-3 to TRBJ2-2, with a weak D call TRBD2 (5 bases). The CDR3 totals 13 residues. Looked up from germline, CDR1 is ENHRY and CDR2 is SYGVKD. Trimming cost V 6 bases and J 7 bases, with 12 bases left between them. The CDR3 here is CAIRLGVGGELFF. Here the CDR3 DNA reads TGTGCCATCAGGCTCGGGGTTGGCGGGGAGCTGTTTTTT.

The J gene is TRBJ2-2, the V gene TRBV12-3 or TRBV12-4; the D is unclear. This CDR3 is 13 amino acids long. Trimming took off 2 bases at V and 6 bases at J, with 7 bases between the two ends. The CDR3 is CASSLFRAGELFF. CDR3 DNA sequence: TGTGCCAGCAGTTTATTCCGGGCCGGGGAGCTGTTTTTT.

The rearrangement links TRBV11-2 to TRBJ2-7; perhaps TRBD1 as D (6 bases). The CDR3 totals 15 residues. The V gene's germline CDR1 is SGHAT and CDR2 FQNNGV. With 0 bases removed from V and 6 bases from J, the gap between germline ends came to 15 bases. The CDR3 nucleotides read TGTGCCAGCAGCTTAGAGTACAGGGTTCGTGGCGAGCAGTACTTC. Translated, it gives CASSLEYRVRGEQYF. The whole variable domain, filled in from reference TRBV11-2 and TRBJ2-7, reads EAGVAQSPRYKIIEKRQSVAFWCNPISGHATLYWYQQILGQGPKLLIQFQNNGVVDDSQLPKDRFSAERLKGVDSTLKIQPAKLEDSAVYLCASSLEYRVRGEQYFGPGTRLTVT.

This chain's CDR3 is CASSPVGAGETQYF. CDR3 sequence (DNA): TGTGCCAGCAGCCCAGTAGGTGCGGGGGAGACCCAGTACTTC. V usage is TRBV7-6 and J usage is TRBJ2-5; tentative D call: TRBD2 (6 bases). This CDR3 is built from 14 residues. From germline, CDR1 is SGHVS and CDR2 FNYEAQ. V lost 5 bases to trimming and J lost 5 bases, with 15 bases between them.

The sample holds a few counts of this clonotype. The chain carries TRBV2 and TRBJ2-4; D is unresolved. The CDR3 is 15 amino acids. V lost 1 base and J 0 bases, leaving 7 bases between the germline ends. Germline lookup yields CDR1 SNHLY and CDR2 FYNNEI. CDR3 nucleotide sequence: TGTGCCAGCAGTGAAGGACTTGTAGCCAAAAACATTCAGTACTTC. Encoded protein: CASSEGLVAKNIQYF.

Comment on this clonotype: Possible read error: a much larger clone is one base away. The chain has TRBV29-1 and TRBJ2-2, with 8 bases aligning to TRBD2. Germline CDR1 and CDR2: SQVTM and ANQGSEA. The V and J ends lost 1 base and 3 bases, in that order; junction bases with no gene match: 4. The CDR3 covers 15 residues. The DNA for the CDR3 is TGCAGCGTTGAAGGGACGGGAGGGCACACCGGGGAGCTGTTTTTT. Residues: CSVEGTGGHTGELFF.

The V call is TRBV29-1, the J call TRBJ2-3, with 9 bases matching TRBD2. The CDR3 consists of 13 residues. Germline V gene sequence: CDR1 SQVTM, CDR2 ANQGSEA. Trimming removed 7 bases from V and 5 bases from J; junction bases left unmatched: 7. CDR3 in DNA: TGCAGCGGTGGCGGGAGGGTCGGAGATACGCAGTATTTT. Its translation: CSGGGRVGDTQYF.

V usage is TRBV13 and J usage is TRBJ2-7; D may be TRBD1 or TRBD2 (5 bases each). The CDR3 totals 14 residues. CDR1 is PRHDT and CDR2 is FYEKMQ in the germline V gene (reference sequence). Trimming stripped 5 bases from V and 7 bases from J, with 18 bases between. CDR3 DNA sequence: TGTGCCAGCAGCCATCTGGGGGTTCGAGGGGAGCAGTACTTC. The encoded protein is CASSHLGVRGEQYF.

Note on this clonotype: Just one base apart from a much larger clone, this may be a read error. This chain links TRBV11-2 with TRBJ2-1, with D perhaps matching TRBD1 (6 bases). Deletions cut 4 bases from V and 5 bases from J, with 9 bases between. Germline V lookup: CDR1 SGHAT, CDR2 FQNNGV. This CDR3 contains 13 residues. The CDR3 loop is CASSWDTNNEQFF. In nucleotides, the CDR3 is TGTGCCAGCAGCTGGGACACGAACAATGAGCAGTTCTTC.

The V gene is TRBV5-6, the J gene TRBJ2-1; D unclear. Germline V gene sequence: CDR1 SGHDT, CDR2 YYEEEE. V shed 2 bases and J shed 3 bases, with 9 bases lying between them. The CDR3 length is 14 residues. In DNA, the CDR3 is TGTGCCAGCAGCTTACGGGCCCTCTACAATGAGCAGTTCTTC. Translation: CASSLRALYNEQFF.

CDR3 sequence: CASSKPGQYNSPLHF. The CDR3, as DNA: TGTGCCAGCAGTAAACCGGGACAGTATAATTCACCCCTCCACTTT. The rearrangement joins TRBV6-1 to TRBJ1-6; 7 nucleotides line up with TRBD1. Unmatched junction bases numbered 5, after V lost 5 bases and J lost 4 bases. The CDR3 consists of 15 residues. In germline, CDR1 is MNHNS, CDR2 SASEGT.

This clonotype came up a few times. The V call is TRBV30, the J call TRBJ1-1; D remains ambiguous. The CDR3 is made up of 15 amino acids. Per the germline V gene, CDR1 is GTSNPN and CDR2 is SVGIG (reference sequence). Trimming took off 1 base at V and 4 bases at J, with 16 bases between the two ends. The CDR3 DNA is TGTGCCTGGAGTGCCGTACGCCGGGGAAGCACTGAAGCTTTCTTT. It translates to CAWSAVRRGSTEAFF.

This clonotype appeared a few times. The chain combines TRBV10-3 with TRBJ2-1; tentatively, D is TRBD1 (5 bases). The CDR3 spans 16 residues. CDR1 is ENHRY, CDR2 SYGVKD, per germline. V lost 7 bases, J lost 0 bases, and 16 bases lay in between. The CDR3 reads CAITPRTGVSYNEQFF. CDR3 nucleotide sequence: TGTGCCATCACGCCTCGCACAGGCGTCTCCTACAATGAGCAGTTCTTC.

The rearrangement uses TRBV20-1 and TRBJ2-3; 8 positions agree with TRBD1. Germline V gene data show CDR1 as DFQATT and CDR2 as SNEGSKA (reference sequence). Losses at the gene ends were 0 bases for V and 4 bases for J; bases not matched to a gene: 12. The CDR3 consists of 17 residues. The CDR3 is CSARDVQGATRADTQYF. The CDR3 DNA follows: TGCAGTGCTAGAGATGTTCAGGGGGCGACCCGCGCAGATACGCAGTATTTT.

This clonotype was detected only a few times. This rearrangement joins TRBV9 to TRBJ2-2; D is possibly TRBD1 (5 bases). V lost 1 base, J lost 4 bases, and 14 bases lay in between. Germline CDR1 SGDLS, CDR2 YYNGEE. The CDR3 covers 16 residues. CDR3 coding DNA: TGTGCCAGCAGCGTAAGGTCAGGGTGGAGCACCGGGGAGCTGTTTTTT. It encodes CASSVRSGWSTGELFF.

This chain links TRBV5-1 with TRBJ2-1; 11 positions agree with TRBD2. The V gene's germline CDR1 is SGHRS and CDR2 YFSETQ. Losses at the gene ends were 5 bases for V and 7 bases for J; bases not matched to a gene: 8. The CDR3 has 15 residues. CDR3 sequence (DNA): TGCGCCAGCAGTGTGGAGACTAGCGGGAAGAATGAGCAGTTCTTC. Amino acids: CASSVETSGKNEQFF.

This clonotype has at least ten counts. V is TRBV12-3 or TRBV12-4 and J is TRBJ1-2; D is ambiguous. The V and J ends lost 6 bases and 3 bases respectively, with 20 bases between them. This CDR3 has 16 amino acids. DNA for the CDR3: TGTGCCAGCAGCCCCAGCGGGCCGGTTAAGGACTATGGCTACACCTTC. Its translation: CASSPSGPVKDYGYTF.

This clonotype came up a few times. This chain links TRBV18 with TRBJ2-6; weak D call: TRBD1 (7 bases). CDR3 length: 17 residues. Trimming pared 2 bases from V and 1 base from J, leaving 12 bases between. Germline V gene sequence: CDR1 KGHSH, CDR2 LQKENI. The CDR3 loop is CASSPMEGASGANVLTF. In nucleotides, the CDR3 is TGTGCCAGCTCACCAATGGAGGGGGCTTCTGGGGCCAACGTCCTGACTTTC.

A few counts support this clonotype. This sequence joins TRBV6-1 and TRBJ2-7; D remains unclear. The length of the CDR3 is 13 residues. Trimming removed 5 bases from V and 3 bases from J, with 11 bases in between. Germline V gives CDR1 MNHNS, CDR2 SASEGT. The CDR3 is CASSRYMGYEQYF. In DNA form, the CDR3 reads TGTGCCAGCAGTCGATACATGGGCTACGAGCAGTACTTC.

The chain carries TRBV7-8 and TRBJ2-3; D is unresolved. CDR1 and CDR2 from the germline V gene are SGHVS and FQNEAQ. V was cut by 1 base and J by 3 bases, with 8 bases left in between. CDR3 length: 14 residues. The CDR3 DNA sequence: TGTGCCAGCAGCTTAGTAACCGCTACAGATACGCAGTATTTT. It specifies CASSLVTATDTQYF.

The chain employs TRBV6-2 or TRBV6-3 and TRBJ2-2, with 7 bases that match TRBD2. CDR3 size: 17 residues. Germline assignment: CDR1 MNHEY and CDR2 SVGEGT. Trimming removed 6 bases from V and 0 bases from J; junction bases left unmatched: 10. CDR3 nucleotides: TGTGCCAGCAGCAGTTACCGGAGCGGGGCGAACACCGGGGAGCTGTTTTTT. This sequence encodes CASSSYRSGANTGELFF.

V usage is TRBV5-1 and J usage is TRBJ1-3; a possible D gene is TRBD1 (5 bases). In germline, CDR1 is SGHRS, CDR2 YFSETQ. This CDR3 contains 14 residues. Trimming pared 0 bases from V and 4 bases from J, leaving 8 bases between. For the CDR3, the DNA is TGCGCCAGCAGCTTGGAGGGGAAAGGAAACACCATATATTTT. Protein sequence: CASSLEGKGNTIYF.

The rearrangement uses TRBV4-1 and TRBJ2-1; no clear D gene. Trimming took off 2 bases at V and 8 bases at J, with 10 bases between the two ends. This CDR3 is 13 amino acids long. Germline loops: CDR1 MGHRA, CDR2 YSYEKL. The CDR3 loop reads CASSQFPPDEQFF. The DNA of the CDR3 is TGCGCCAGCAGCCAATTCCCGCCGGATGAGCAGTTCTTC.

CDR3 in DNA: TGTGCCAGCAGCTTGGTTGGGGAAAACTATGGCTACACCTTC. It is translated as CASSLVGENYGYTF. The V gene is TRBV5-4, the J gene TRBJ1-2; D gene unclear. Trimming pared 0 bases from V and 2 bases from J, leaving 8 bases between. The CDR3 sequence is 14 residues long. Germline V lookup: CDR1 SGHNT, CDR2 YYREEE (reference sequence).

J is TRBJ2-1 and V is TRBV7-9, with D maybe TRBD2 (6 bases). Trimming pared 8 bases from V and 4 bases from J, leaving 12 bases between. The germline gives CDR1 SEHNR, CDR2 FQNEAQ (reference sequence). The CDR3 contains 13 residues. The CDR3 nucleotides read TGTGCCAGCCAAACTAGCCCTTACAATGAGCAGTTCTTC. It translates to CASQTSPYNEQFF.

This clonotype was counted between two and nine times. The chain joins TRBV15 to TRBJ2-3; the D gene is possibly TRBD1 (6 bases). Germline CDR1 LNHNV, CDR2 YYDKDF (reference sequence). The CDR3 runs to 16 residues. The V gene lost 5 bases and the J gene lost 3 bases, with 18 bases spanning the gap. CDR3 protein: CATSVTLSGATDTQYF. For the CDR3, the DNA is TGTGCCACCAGCGTTACGCTGTCAGGGGCGACAGATACGCAGTATTTT.

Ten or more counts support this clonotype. CDR3 nucleotides: TGCAGCGTTTTTCGGGAAGGAGATTCCTACGAGCAGTACTTC. Its translation is CSVFREGDSYEQYF. The chain couples TRBV29-1 to TRBJ2-7; a possible D gene is TRBD2 (5 bases). The CDR3 is 14 residues long. Trimming pared 5 bases from V and 1 base from J, leaving 15 bases between. CDR1 and CDR2 (germline): SQVTM, ANQGSEA.

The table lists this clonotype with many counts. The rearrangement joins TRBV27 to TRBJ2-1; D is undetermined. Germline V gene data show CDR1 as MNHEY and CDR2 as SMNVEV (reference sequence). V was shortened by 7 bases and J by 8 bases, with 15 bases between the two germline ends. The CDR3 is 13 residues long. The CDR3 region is CASKLWQDDEQFF. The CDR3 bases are TGTGCCAGCAAACTGTGGCAAGACGATGAGCAGTTCTTC.

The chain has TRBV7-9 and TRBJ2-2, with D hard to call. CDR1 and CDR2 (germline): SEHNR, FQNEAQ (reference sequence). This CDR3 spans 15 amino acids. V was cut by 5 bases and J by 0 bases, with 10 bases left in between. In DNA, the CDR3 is TGTGCCAGCAGCACAAATTCCCCGAACACCGGGGAGCTGTTTTTT. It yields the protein CASSTNSPNTGELFF.

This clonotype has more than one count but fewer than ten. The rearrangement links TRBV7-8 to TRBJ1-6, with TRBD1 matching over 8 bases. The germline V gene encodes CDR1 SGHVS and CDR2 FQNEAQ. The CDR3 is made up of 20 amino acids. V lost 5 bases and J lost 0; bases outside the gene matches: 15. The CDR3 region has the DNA TGTGCCAGCAGCAAAGCCGGGACAGGAGCTACGAGCTCCTATAATTCACCCCTCCACTTT. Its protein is CASSKAGTGATSSYNSPLHF.